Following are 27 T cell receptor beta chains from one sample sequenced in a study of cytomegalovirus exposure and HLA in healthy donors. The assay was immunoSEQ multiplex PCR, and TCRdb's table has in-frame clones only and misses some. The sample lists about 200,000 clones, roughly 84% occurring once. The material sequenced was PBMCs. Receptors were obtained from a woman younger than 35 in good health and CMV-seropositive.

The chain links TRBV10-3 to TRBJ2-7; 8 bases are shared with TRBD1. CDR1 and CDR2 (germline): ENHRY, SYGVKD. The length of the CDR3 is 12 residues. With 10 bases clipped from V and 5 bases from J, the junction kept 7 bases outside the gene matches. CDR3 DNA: TGTGCCACAGGACAGGGCTCTCACGAGCAGTACTTC. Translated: CATGQGSHEQYF.

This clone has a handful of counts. CDR3 DNA sequence: TGTGCCAGCAGCGGGACAGCTAACTATGGCTACACCTTC. It yields the protein CASSGTANYGYTF. The chain uses TRBV6-5 and TRBJ1-2; TRBD1 agrees at 7 bases. The trim removed 6 bases at V and 0 bases at J, leaving 1 base unmatched. CDR1 MNHEY and CDR2 SVGAGI come from the germline V gene. The CDR3 runs to 13 residues.

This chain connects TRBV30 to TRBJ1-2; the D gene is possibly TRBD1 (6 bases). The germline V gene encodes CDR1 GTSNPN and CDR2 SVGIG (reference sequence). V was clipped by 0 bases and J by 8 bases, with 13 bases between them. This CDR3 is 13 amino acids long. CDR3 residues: CAWSVVRRGGYTF. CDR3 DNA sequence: TGTGCCTGGAGTGTAGTGCGCAGGGGAGGCTACACCTTC.

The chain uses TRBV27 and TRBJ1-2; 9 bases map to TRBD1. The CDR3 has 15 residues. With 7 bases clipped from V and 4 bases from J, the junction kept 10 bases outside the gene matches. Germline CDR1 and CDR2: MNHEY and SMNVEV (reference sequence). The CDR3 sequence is CASTGDRASRYGYTF. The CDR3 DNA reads TGTGCCAGCACCGGGGACAGGGCAAGTCGCTATGGCTACACCTTC.

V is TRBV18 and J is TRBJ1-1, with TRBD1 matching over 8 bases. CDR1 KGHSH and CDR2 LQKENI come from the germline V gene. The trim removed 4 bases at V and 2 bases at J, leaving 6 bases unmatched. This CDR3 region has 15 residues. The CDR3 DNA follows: TGTGCCAGCTCACAGAGACAGGGGTTAAACACTGAAGCTTTCTTT. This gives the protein CASSQRQGLNTEAFF.

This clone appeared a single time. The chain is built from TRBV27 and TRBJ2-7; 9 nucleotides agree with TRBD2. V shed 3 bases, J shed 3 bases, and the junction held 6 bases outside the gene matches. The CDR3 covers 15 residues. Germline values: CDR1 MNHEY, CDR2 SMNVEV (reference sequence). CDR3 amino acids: CASSLRAGGFYEQYF. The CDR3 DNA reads TGTGCCAGCAGTTTGCGGGCGGGAGGGTTCTACGAGCAGTACTTC.

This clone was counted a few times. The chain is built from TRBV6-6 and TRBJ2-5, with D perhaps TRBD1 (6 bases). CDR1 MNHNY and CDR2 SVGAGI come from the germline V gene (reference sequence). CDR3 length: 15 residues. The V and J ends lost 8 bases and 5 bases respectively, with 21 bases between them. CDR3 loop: CASGPTTGLGETQYF. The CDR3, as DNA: TGTGCCAGCGGACCGACTACAGGGCTGGGGGAGACCCAGTACTTC.

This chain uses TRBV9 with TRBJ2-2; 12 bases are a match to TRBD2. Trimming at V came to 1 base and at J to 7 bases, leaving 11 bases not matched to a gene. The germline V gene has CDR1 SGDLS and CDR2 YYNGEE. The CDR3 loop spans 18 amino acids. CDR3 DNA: TGTGCCAGCAGCGTATTCAGACTAGCGGGAGAAATCGGCGGGGAGCTGTTTTTT. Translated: CASSVFRLAGEIGGELFF.

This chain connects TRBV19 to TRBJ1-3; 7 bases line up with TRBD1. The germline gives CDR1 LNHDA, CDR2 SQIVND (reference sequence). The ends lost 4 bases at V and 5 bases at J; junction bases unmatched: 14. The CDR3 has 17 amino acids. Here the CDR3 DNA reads TGTGCCAGTAGTACGGTGGACAGGACGTCTCTTCGAAACACCATATATTTT. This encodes CASSTVDRTSLRNTIYF. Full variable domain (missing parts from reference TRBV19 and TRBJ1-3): DGGITQSPKYLFRKEGQNVTLSCEQNLNHDAMYWYRQDPGQGLRLIYYSQIVNDFQKGDIAEGYSVSREKKESFPLTVTSAQKNPTAFYLCASSTVDRTSLRNTIYFGEGSWLTVV.

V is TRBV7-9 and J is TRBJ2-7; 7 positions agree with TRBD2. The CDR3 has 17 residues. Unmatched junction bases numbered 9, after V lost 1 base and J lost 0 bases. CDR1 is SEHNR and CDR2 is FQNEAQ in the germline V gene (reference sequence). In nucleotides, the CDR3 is TGTGCCAGCAGCTTAGGCCCCGGGCGGGGGAGCTCCTACGAGCAGTACTTC. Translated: CASSLGPGRGSSYEQYF. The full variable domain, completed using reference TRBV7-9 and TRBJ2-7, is DTGVSQNPRHKITKRGQNVTFRCDPISEHNRLYWYRQTLGQGPEFLTYFQNEAQLEKSRLLSDRFSAERPKGSFSTLEIQRTEQGDSAMYLCASSLGPGRGSSYEQYFGPGTRLTVT.

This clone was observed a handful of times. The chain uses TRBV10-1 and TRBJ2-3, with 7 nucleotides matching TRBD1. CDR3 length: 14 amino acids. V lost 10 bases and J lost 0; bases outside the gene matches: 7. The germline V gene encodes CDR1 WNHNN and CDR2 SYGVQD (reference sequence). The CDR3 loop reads CATSDRTSTDTQYF. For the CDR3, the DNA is TGCGCCACCTCGGACAGGACTAGCACAGATACGCAGTATTTT.

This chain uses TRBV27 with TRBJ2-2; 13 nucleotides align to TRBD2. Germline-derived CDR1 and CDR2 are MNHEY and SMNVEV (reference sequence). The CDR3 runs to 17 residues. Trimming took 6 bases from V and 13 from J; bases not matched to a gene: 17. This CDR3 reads CASSLRGAGLAGIRLFF. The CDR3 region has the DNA TGTGCCAGCAGCTTGCGGGGCGCGGGACTAGCGGGAATTAGGCTGTTTTTT.

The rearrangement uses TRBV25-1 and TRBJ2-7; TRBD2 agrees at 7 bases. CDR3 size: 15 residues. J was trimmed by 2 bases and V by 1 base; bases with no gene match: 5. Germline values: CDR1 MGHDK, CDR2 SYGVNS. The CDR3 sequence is CASSESQGGTYEQYF. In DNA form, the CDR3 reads TGTGCCAGCAGTGAATCGCAGGGAGGGACCTACGAGCAGTACTTC.

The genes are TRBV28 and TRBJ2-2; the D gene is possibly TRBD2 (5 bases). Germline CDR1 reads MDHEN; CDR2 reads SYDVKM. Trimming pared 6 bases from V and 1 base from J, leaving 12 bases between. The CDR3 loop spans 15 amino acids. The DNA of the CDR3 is TGTGCCAGCAGATTGTGGGGAGAGAACACCGGGGAGCTGTTTTTT. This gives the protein CASRLWGENTGELFF.

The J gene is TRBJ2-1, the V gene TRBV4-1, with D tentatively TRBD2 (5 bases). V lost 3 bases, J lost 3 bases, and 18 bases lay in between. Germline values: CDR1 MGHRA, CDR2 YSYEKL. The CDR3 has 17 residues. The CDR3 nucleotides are TGCGCCAGCAGCCAGCGTCTCGGGAAGGGCGTCTACAATGAGCAGTTCTTC. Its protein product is CASSQRLGKGVYNEQFF.

CDR3 amino acids: CASSVGQGGDYEQYF. CDR3 in DNA: TGTGCCAGCAGCGTAGGACAGGGGGGGGACTACGAGCAGTACTTC. The rearrangement links TRBV9 to TRBJ2-7; 9 bases are shared with TRBD1. Germline CDR1 is SGDLS and CDR2 is YYNGEE. V dropped 0 bases and J dropped 3; count of bases not matched to a gene: 4. The CDR3 length is 15 residues.

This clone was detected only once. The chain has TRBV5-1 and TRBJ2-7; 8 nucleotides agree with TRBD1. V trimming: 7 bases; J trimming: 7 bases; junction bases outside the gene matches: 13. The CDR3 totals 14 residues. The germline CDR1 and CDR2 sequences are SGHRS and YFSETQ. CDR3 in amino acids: CASSVSTGGGEQYF. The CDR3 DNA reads TGCGCCAGCTCGGTATCAACAGGGGGAGGAGAGCAGTACTTC. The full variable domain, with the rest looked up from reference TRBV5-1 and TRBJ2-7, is KAGVTQTPRYLIKTRGQQVTLSCSPISGHRSVSWYQQTPGQGLQFLFEYFSETQRNKGNFPGRFSGRQFSNSRSEMNVSTLELGDSALYLCASSVSTGGGEQYFGPGTRLTVT.

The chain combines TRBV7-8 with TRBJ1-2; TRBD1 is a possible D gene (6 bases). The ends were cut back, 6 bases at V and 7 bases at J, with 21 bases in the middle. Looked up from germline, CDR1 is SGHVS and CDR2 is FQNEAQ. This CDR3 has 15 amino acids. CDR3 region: CASSSPQGLWGGYTF. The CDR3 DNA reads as TGTGCCAGCAGTTCCCCACAGGGTCTATGGGGTGGCTACACCTTC.

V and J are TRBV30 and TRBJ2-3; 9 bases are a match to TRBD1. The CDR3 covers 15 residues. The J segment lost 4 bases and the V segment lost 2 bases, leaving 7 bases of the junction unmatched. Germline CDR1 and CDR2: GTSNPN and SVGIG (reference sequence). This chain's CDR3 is CAWSTGGASSDTQYF. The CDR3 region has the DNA TGTGCCTGGAGTACAGGGGGCGCGTCATCAGATACGCAGTATTTT.

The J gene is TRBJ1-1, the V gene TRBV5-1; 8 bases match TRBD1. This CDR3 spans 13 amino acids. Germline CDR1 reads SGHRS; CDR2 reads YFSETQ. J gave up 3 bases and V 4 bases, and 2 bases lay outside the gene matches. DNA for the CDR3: TGCGCCAGCAGCAGACAGGGGCACACTGAAGCTTTCTTT. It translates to CASSRQGHTEAFF.

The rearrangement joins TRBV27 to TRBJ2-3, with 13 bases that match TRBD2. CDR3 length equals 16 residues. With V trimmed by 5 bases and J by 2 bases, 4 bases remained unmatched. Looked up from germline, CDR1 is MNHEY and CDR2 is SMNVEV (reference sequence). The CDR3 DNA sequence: TGTGCCAGCAGTCTGGGACTAGCGGGATACACAGATACGCAGTATTTT. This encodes CASSLGLAGYTDTQYF.

The CDR3 spells CASSVLPWGRENEQFF. The CDR3 bases are TGTGCCAGCAGCGTATTGCCCTGGGGCAGGGAAAATGAGCAGTTCTTC. This chain connects TRBV9 to TRBJ2-1, with D tentatively TRBD1 (5 bases). Trimming cost V 1 base and J 7 bases, with 18 bases left between them. This CDR3 comprises 16 residues. Looked up from germline, CDR1 is SGDLS and CDR2 is YYNGEE.

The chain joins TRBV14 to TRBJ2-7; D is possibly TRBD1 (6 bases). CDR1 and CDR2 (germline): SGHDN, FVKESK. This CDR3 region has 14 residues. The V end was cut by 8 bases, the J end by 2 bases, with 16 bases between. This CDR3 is CASRMTGLTYEQYF. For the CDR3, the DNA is TGTGCCAGCCGAATGACAGGACTTACCTACGAGCAGTACTTC.

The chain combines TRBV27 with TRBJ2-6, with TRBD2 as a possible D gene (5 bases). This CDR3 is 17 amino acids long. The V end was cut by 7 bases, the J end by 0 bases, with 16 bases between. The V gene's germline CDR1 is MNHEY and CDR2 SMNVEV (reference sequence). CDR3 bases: TGTGCCAGCACCGCACTCGGAGGACGCTCTGGGGCCAACGTCCTGACTTTC. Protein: CASTALGGRSGANVLTF.

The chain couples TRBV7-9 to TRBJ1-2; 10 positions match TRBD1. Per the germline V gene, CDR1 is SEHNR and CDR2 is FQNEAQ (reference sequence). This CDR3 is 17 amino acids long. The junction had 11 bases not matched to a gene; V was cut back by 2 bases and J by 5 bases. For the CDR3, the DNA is TGTGCCAGCAGCTTATCGGACAGGGGGTCGCCGGCTTATGGCTACACCTTC. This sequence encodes CASSLSDRGSPAYGYTF.

The CDR3 DNA follows: TGTGCCAGCAGCCCGGGACACGGCAATCAGCCCCAGCATTTT. Protein sequence: CASSPGHGNQPQHF. The rearrangement uses TRBV4-2 and TRBJ1-5, with D possibly being TRBD1 (6 bases). V lost 4 bases and J lost 2, with 9 bases in between. This CDR3 has 14 residues. The germline gives CDR1 LGHNA, CDR2 YNFKEQ.

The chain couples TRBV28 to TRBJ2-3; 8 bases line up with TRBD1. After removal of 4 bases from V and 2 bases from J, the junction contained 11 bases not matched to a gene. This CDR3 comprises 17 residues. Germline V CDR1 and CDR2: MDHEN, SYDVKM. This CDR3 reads CASSSRTGRRNTDTQYF. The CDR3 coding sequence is TGTGCCAGCAGTTCACGGACAGGGAGAAGAAACACAGATACGCAGTATTTT.